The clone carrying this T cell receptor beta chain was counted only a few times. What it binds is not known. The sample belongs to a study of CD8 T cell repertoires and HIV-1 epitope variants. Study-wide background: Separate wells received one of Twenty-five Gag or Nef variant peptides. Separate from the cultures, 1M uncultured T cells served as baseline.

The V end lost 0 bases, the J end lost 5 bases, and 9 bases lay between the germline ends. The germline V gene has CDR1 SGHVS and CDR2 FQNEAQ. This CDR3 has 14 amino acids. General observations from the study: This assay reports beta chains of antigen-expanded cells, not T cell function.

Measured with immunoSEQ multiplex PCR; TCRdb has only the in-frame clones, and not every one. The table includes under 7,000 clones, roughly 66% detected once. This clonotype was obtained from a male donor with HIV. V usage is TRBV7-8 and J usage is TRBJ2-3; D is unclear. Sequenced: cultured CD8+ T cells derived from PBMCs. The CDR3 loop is CASSLASVGDTQYF. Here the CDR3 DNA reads TGTGCCAGCAGCTTAGCGAGCGTTGGAGATACGCAGTATTTT.